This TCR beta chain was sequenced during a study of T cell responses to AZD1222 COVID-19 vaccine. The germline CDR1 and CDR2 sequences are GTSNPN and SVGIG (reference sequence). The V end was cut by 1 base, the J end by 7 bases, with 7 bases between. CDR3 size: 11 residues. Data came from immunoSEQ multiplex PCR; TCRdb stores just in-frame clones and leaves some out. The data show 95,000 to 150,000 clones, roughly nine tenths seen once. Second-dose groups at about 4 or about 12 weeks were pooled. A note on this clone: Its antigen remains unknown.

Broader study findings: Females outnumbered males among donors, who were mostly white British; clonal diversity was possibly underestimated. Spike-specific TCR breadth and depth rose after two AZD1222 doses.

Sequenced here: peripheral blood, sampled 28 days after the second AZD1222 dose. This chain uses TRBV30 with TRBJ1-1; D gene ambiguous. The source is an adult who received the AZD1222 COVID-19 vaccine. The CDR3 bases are TGTGCCTGGAGTGATGGAGATGAAGCTTTCTTT. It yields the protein CAWSDGDEAFF. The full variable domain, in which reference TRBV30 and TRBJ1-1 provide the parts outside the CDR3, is SQTIHQWPATLVQPVGSPLSLECTVEGTSNPNLYWYRQAAGRGLQLLFYSVGIGQISSEVPQNLSASRPQDRQFILSSKKLLLSDSGFYLCAWSDGDEAFFGQGTRLTVV.